Below, 23 T cell receptor beta chains from the same sample are listed, as sequenced in a study of early T cells in non-severe SARS-CoV-2 infection. Each CDR3 protein is one row after TCRdb ran MiXCR on the 5' RACE reads. The table has fewer than 85,000 distinct CDR3 sequences, around 15% seen once. The specimen sequenced was whole blood. The receptors derive from an adult who was a healthcare worker with PCR-confirmed SARS-CoV-2 infection or an uninfected control (not recorded which).

This clonotype was seen ten or more times. This rearrangement joins TRBV30 to TRBJ1-1; 7 nucleotides line up with TRBD1. The CDR3 length is 15 residues. Germline CDR1 and CDR2: GTSNPN and SVGIG (reference sequence). V gave up 2 bases and J gave up 4 bases; unmatched junction bases: 10. The CDR3 protein is CAWSHQQGIITEAFF. CDR3 coding DNA: TGTGCCTGGAGTCACCAACAGGGGATCATCACTGAAGCTTTCTTT.

Of note for this clonotype: This may come from a read error, since a much larger clone is one base off. The chain employs TRBV7-2 and TRBJ2-5; D might be TRBD1 (6 bases). The CDR3 extends over 14 amino acids. Germline CDR1 reads SGHTA; CDR2 reads FQGNSA. Trimming took 4 bases from V and 1 from J, leaving 10 bases between them. The CDR3: CASSYTGFQETQYF. DNA of the CDR3: TGTGCCAGCAGCTATACAGGGTTCCAAGAGACCCAGTACTTC. The entire variable domain, with the rest obtained from reference TRBV7-2 and TRBJ2-5, is as follows: GAGVSQSPSNKVTEKGKDVELRCDPISGHTALYWYRQSLGQGLEFLIYFQGNSAPDKSGLPSDRFSAERTGGSVSTLTIQRTQQEDSAVYLCASSYTGFQETQYFGPGTRLLVL.

This clonotype was seen only a few times. The chain links TRBV30 to TRBJ1-2; D unresolved. The CDR3 sequence is 13 residues long. Germline-derived CDR1 and CDR2 are GTSNPN and SVGIG (reference sequence). Trimming took off 0 bases at V and 6 bases at J, with 11 bases between the two ends. The CDR3, as DNA: TGTGCCTGGAGTGTGGGGAACGTGGATGGCTACACCTTC. This translates into CAWSVGNVDGYTF.

Ten or more counts support this clonotype. The chain uses TRBV20-1 and TRBJ1-3; possibly TRBD1 for D (5 bases). Trimming took off 5 bases at V and 4 bases at J, with 15 bases between the two ends. Germline V gene data show CDR1 as DFQATT and CDR2 as SNEGSKA (reference sequence). The CDR3 extends over 14 amino acids. CDR3 bases: TGCAGTGCTTCCGCCGGAGGGACGGGAAACACCATATATTTT. It encodes CSASAGGTGNTIYF.

This clonotype was seen many times. This rearrangement joins TRBV5-1 to TRBJ2-1; 11 nucleotides align to TRBD2. V was clipped by 5 bases and J by 2 bases; unmatched bases: 3. The germline V gene encodes CDR1 SGHRS and CDR2 YFSETQ. CDR3 length: 15 residues. DNA of the CDR3: TGCGCCAGCAGACTAGCGGGGGCTACCTACAATGAGCAGTTCTTC. Translated: CASRLAGATYNEQFF.

In this sample, this clonotype turned up many times. The J gene is TRBJ2-1, the V gene TRBV2, with TRBD2 matching over 15 bases. The length of the CDR3 is 14 residues. V gave up 6 bases and J gave up 9 bases; unmatched junction bases: 3. CDR1 is SNHLY, CDR2 FYNNEI, per germline. DNA of the CDR3: TGTGCCAGCAGCCGGACTAGCGGGGGGGGTGAGCAGTTCTTC. It encodes CASSRTSGGGEQFF.

This clonotype was seen ten or more times. The chain combines TRBV3-1 with TRBJ2-5; 16 nucleotides line up with TRBD2. The CDR3 spans 18 residues. CDR1 LGHDT and CDR2 YNNKEL come from the germline V gene (reference sequence). Losses at the gene ends were 2 bases for V and 5 bases for J; bases not matched to a gene: 8. CDR3 bases: TGTGCCAGCAGCCAACCCGGGACTAGCGGGGGGGCCCCGGAGACCCAGTACTTC. Encoded protein: CASSQPGTSGGAPETQYF.

In its sample, this clonotype was seen many times. V and J are TRBV7-2 and TRBJ2-2, with D possibly matching TRBD1 (6 bases). Germline V gene data show CDR1 as SGHTA and CDR2 as FQGNSA. V was cut by 1 base and J by 6 bases, with 9 bases left in between. The CDR3 totals 14 residues. For the CDR3, the DNA is TGTGCCAGCAGCTTAGACAGGGTTCCCGGGGAGCTGTTTTTT. Translation: CASSLDRVPGELFF.

As regards this clonotype: Germline and junction disagree at one end, which may indicate a read error. This chain joins TRBV15 and TRBJ2-2; D possibly uses TRBD1 or TRBD2 (6 bases each). Germline lookup yields CDR1 LNHNV and CDR2 YYDKDF (reference sequence). The CDR3 extends over 14 amino acids. The CDR3 nucleotides read TGTGTCACCAGCAGGAACAGGGAGGCCGGGGAGCTGTTTTTT. This gives the protein CVTSRNREAGELFF.

This clonotype was observed a single time. The chain is built from TRBV2 and TRBJ1-5, with D perhaps matching TRBD1 (5 bases). Per the germline V gene, CDR1 is SNHLY and CDR2 is FYNNEI. CDR3 length equals 13 residues. Trimming removed 7 bases at V and 7 bases at J, with 14 bases between. The CDR3 DNA reads as TGTGCCAGCACCCCTCAGGGATGGCAGCCCCAGCATTTT. It codes for CASTPQGWQPQHF.

This clonotype was counted a few times. The chain carries TRBV6-1 and TRBJ2-5, with D tentatively TRBD1 (5 bases). V gave up 7 bases and J gave up 5 bases, with 11 bases separating them. The CDR3 is made up of 12 amino acids. Per germline, CDR1 MNHNS and CDR2 SASEGT. CDR3 sequence reads: CASTVGRETQYF. The CDR3 DNA reads as TGTGCCAGCACTGTGGGGCGGGAGACCCAGTACTTC.

This clonotype came up a few times. The V gene is TRBV6-6, the J gene TRBJ2-1; the D is unclear. V lost 0 bases to trimming and J lost 15 bases, with 12 bases between them. The germline V gene encodes CDR1 MNHNY and CDR2 SVGAGI (reference sequence). This CDR3 region has 12 residues. For the CDR3, the DNA is TGTGCCAGCAGTTACTCGAAGGCACATTCGTTCTTC. Translation gives CASSYSKAHSFF.

This clonotype has just a few counts. The chain links TRBV30 to TRBJ1-5; 8 bases align to TRBD1. Trimming cost V 0 bases and J 1 base; bases outside gene matches: 2. Germline-derived CDR1 and CDR2 are GTSNPN and SVGIG (reference sequence). The CDR3 consists of 15 residues. For the CDR3, the DNA is TGTGCCTGGAGTGTGGGACAGGCCAGCAATCAGCCCCAGCATTTT. This encodes CAWSVGQASNQPQHF.

This chain joins TRBV7-2 and TRBJ2-5; 9 positions agree with TRBD2. The CDR3 is 14 amino acids. Germline V lookup: CDR1 SGHTA, CDR2 FQGNSA. With V trimmed by 2 bases and J by 5 bases, 3 bases remained unmatched. CDR3 nucleotides: TGTGCCAGCAGCTTAAGCCTAGCGGGGGAGACCCAGTACTTC. Its translation: CASSLSLAGETQYF. The whole variable domain, filled in from reference TRBV7-2 and TRBJ2-5, reads GAGVSQSPSNKVTEKGKDVELRCDPISGHTALYWYRQSLGQGLEFLIYFQGNSAPDKSGLPSDRFSAERTGGSVSTLTIQRTQQEDSAVYLCASSLSLAGETQYFGPGTRLLVL.

This clonotype was observed a handful of times. The chain carries TRBV5-1 and TRBJ1-1; no clear D gene. Germline CDR1 reads SGHRS; CDR2 reads YFSETQ. This CDR3 spans 14 amino acids. V lost 9 bases to trimming and J lost 0 bases, with 15 bases between them. The CDR3 bases are TGCGCCACCCGGGAAGGCGGGATGAACACTGAAGCTTTCTTT. Amino acids: CATREGGMNTEAFF.

The rearrangement uses TRBV5-1 and TRBJ1-4; D is ambiguous. In germline, CDR1 is SGHRS, CDR2 YFSETQ. The CDR3 is 14 residues long. Trimming shortened V by 4 bases and J by 3 bases, and 10 bases separated the two germline ends. CDR3 sequence: CASSSSGANEKLFF. The DNA of the CDR3 is TGCGCCAGCAGCAGTTCCGGGGCTAATGAAAAACTGTTTTTT.

This clonotype has ten or more counts. The chain employs TRBV7-2 and TRBJ2-7, with D possibly being TRBD1 or TRBD2 (5 bases each). From germline, CDR1 is SGHTA and CDR2 FQGNSA. The CDR3 covers 11 residues. Trimming removed 4 bases at V and 7 bases at J, with 8 bases between. The CDR3 is CASSSWGEQYF. Written as DNA, the CDR3 is TGTGCCAGCAGCTCCTGGGGGGAGCAGTACTTC.

The rearrangement joins TRBV7-9 to TRBJ2-7; 9 bases fit TRBD2. This CDR3 comprises 15 residues. CDR1 SEHNR and CDR2 FQNEAQ come from the germline V gene (reference sequence). V shed 3 bases and J 6 bases; nucleotides not matched to a gene: 9. The CDR3 spells CASSFESGGTSEQYF. CDR3 nucleotide sequence: TGTGCCAGCAGCTTCGAAAGCGGGGGGACATCCGAGCAGTACTTC.

This clonotype was observed many times. V and J are TRBV3-1 and TRBJ1-1; TRBD1 might be the D (5 bases). The ends were cut back, 6 bases at V and 3 bases at J, with 17 bases in the middle. Germline loops: CDR1 LGHDT, CDR2 YNNKEL (reference sequence). The CDR3 loop spans 15 amino acids. Here the CDR3 DNA reads TGTGCCAGCAGGGATTCCGGGACCGCGTACACTGAAGCTTTCTTT. This codes for CASRDSGTAYTEAFF.

This clonotype was counted many times. The chain recombines TRBV10-3 with TRBJ2-2, with a possible D match to TRBD1 (5 bases). Germline lookup yields CDR1 ENHRY and CDR2 SYGVKD. Trimming pared 2 bases from V and 1 base from J, leaving 8 bases between. The CDR3 is 15 amino acids. Written as DNA, the CDR3 is TGTGCCATCAGTGAGCCCAGGGAGAACACCGGGGAGCTGTTTTTT. It codes for CAISEPRENTGELFF.

At least ten counts were recorded for this clonotype. The rearrangement links TRBV11-2 to TRBJ2-4; perhaps TRBD2 as D (5 bases). The CDR3 is 13 amino acids. Trimming stripped 8 bases from V and 3 bases from J, with 11 bases between. Germline CDR1 and CDR2: SGHAT and FQNNGV. CDR3 DNA: TGTGCCAGCGACGGGATCGGCAAAAACATTCAGTACTTC. As protein: CASDGIGKNIQYF.

V usage is TRBV7-9 and J usage is TRBJ2-7; TRBD2 matches at 7 bases. There are 14 residues in the CDR3. The germline gives CDR1 SEHNR, CDR2 FQNEAQ (reference sequence). V trimming: 4 bases; J trimming: 6 bases; junction bases outside the gene matches: 9. CDR3 region: CASSSPLLALEQYF. CDR3 DNA sequence: TGTGCCAGCAGCTCGCCCCTACTAGCGCTCGAGCAGTACTTC.

V is TRBV3-2 and J is TRBJ1-1. TRBV3-2 is a pseudogene segment. The CDR3 is 15 residues long. The CDR3 loop is CASSLQDLWNTEAFF. The CDR3 bases are TGTGCCAGCAGCCTCCAGGATCTGTGGAACACTGAAGCTTTCTTT.